A selection of T cell receptor beta chains follows, all from one sample in a study of cytomegalovirus exposure and HLA in healthy donors. Profiling relied on immunoSEQ multiplex PCR, and the TCRdb table lists in-frame clones only, not all of them. Among 82,000 or so clones listed, around 70% were seen once. Sequenced material: PBMCs. Receptors were obtained from a woman aged 50 to 65 in good health and CMV-seropositive. Each CDR3 is given with its conserved first and last residue. The order of the fields is V gene, clone size, D gene, J gene, CDR3 DNA, CDR3 protein. D genes are given only for firm matches. Rows give clone size only sometimes, using once, few, many, or a class for an expanded clone.

V: TRBV6-5; size: NA; D: TRBD1; J: TRBJ1-2; DNA: TGTGCCAGCAGCCGGGGACAGCGCTATGGCTACACCTTC; CDR3: CASSRGQRYGYTF
V: TRBV5-6; size: few; D: NA; J: TRBJ2-7; DNA: TGTGCCAGCAGCTTGGCCACGTCTAGCCGTGAGCAGTACTTC; CDR3: CASSLATSSREQYF
V: TRBV27; size: once; D: TRBD2; J: TRBJ2-7; DNA: TGTGCCAGCAGCACTAGCGGTCTAGGATACGAGCAGTACTTC; CDR3: CASSTSGLGYEQYF
V: TRBV29-1; size: NA; D: TRBD2; J: TRBJ2-3; DNA: TGCAGCGTGAGCGGGAGGGCGGGTATATCCACAGATACGCAGTATTTT; CDR3: CSVSGRAGISTDTQYF
V: TRBV30; size: NA; D: NA; J: TRBJ1-1; DNA: TGTGCCTGGAGATCCAGGGTATACACTGAAGCTTTCTTT; CDR3: CAWRSRVYTEAFF
V: TRBV14; size: NA; D: NA; J: TRBJ2-2; DNA: TGTGCCAGCAGCCCTAAGTACAGACAGTCACCGAACACCGGGGAGCTGTTTTTT; CDR3: CASSPKYRQSPNTGELFF
V: TRBV9; size: NA; D: NA; J: TRBJ2-7; DNA: TGTGCCAGCAGCCCCCGACTGGCGACCCTGTACGAGCAGTACTTC; CDR3: CASSPRLATLYEQYF
V: TRBV27; size: NA; D: TRBD1; J: TRBJ1-1; DNA: TGTGCCAGCAGTTTTACGGGCAGGGGGCCTCTGGAAGCTTTCTTT; CDR3: CASSFTGRGPLEAFF
V: TRBV14; size: NA; D: NA; J: TRBJ2-5; DNA: TGTGCCAGCAGCCAAGTGAGGGCCACCTTCTCCGGGGAGCAGTACTTC; CDR3: CASSQVRATFSGEQYF
V: TRBV19; size: NA; D: NA; J: TRBJ1-2; DNA: TGTGCCAGTAGTATAGACGTTGGCTACACCTTC; CDR3: CASSIDVGYTF
V: TRBV7-9; size: few; D: NA; J: TRBJ2-5; DNA: TGTGCCAGCAGCCCAGGGGTCCGGGACCAAGAGACCCAGTACTTC; CDR3: CASSPGVRDQETQYF
V: TRBV27; size: NA; D: TRBD1; J: TRBJ1-5; DNA: TGTGCCAGCAGTCTACAGGGGGCGGCTCAGCCCCAGCATTTT; CDR3: CASSLQGAAQPQHF
V: TRBV27; size: NA; D: TRBD2; J: TRBJ2-3; DNA: TGTGCCAGCAGTTTATGGCCTCTCCGACTAGCGCCCACAGATACGCAGTATTTT; CDR3: CASSLWPLRLAPTDTQYF
V: TRBV7-6; size: NA; D: TRBD2; J: TRBJ2-1; DNA: TGTGCCAGCAGCTTAGCTAGTCTAGCGGGATCTTACAATGAGCAGTTCTTC; CDR3: CASSLASLAGSYNEQFF
V: TRBV7-9; size: NA; D: NA; J: TRBJ2-7; DNA: TGTGCCAGCAGCTTAGGTCTCGGGAACTACGAGCAGTACTTC; CDR3: CASSLGLGNYEQYF
V: TRBV11-2; size: NA; D: NA; J: TRBJ1-2; DNA: TGTGCCAGCAGCTTAGAAGGGAACAGGGCCCGTGGCTACACCTTC; CDR3: CASSLEGNRARGYTF
V: TRBV29-1; size: NA; D: TRBD1; J: TRBJ1-1; DNA: TGCAGCGTTGCGAGGGGGCTGGACACTGAAGCTTTCTTT; CDR3: CSVARGLDTEAFF
V: TRBV4-1; size: NA; D: TRBD2; J: TRBJ2-7; DNA: TGCGCCAGCAGCGGGACGACTAGCGGGAGGGACGAGCAGTACTTC; CDR3: CASSGTTSGRDEQYF
V: TRBV6-1; size: NA; D: NA; J: TRBJ1-2; DNA: TGTGCCAGCAGTCCCCCGGTGAATGGCTACACCTTC; CDR3: CASSPPVNGYTF
V: TRBV5-6; size: NA; D: NA; J: TRBJ1-5; DNA: TGTGCCAGCAGCTCTACCCGGGGAGGAAACAATCAGCCCCAGCATTTT; CDR3: CASSSTRGGNNQPQHF
V: TRBV15; size: NA; D: TRBD1; J: TRBJ2-7; DNA: TGTGCCACCAGCCGACGGACAGGGGGTGGCGAGCAGTACTTC; CDR3: CATSRRTGGGEQYF
V: TRBV18; size: NA; D: NA; J: TRBJ1-5; DNA: TGTGCCAGCTCACCCAATGGCGGGAGCAATCAGCCCCAGCATTTT; CDR3: CASSPNGGSNQPQHF
V: TRBV2; size: NA; D: TRBD1; J: TRBJ1-5; DNA: TGTGCCAGCAATTTAGGGGGCGGCAATCAGCCCCAGCATTTT; CDR3: CASNLGGGNQPQHF
V: TRBV18; size: NA; D: NA; J: TRBJ1-1; DNA: TGTGCCAGCTCACCAACCAAACAGGCGAACACTGAAGCTTTCTTT; CDR3: CASSPTKQANTEAFF
V: TRBV27; size: once; D: TRBD2; J: TRBJ2-7; DNA: TGTGCCAGCCGAACCCGGGACTATCCTACCTACGAGCAGTACTTC; CDR3: CASRTRDYPTYEQYF
V: TRBV6-5; size: NA; D: TRBD1; J: TRBJ2-7; DNA: TGTGCCAGCCGGGACAGGGACGAGCAGTACTTC; CDR3: CASRDRDEQYF
V: TRBV18; size: NA; D: NA; J: TRBJ2-5; DNA: TGTGCCAGCTCACCCACTCAAGAGACCCAGTACTTC; CDR3: CASSPTQETQYF
V: TRBV5-6; size: NA; D: TRBD1; J: TRBJ2-1; DNA: TGTGCCAGCAGCGGGACAGGCTCCTACAATGAGCAGTTCTTC; CDR3: CASSGTGSYNEQFF
V: TRBV9; size: NA; D: TRBD1; J: TRBJ1-3; DNA: TGTGCCAGCAGTCAGGGGGTCGGAAACACCATATATTTT; CDR3: CASSQGVGNTIYF
V: TRBV10-3; size: NA; D: TRBD1; J: TRBJ1-1; DNA: TGTGCCATCAGCGGGACAGGGGAGAACACTGAAGCTTTCTTT; CDR3: CAISGTGENTEAFF
V: TRBV2; size: NA; D: NA; J: TRBJ2-7; DNA: TGTGCCAGCAGTGATTTTCTTTGGGAGGAGAAGGACGAGCAGTACTTC; CDR3: CASSDFLWEEKDEQYF
V: TRBV19; size: NA; D: NA; J: TRBJ1-5; DNA: TGTGCCAGTAGGACAGTCCCAGGGCCCCAGCATTTT; CDR3: CASRTVPGPQHF
V: TRBV29-1; size: NA; D: TRBD2; J: TRBJ2-7; DNA: TGCAGCGTCGACGGGGCTAGCGGGAGTTCCTACGAGCAGTACTTC; CDR3: CSVDGASGSSYEQYF
V: TRBV7-6; size: NA; D: TRBD1; J: TRBJ1-5; DNA: TGTGCCAGCAGCTTAGGGGTCCCGGGACAGGGCTTCGGCAATCAGCCCCAGCATTTT; CDR3: CASSLGVPGQGFGNQPQHF
V: TRBV19; size: NA; D: NA; J: TRBJ2-2; DNA: TGTGCCAGTAATCCCCAGAACACCGGGGAGCTGTTTTTT; CDR3: CASNPQNTGELFF
V: TRBV2; size: few; D: NA; J: TRBJ2-2; DNA: TGTGCCAGCAAGGAAGGCAGGGGGAGGACCGGGGAGCTGTTTTTT; CDR3: CASKEGRGRTGELFF
V: TRBV11-3; size: few; D: NA; J: TRBJ1-1; DNA: TGTGCCAGCAGCTTATTCTCGGGGGTGGGCACTGAAGCTTTCTTT; CDR3: CASSLFSGVGTEAFF
V: TRBV19; size: NA; D: NA; J: TRBJ2-2; DNA: TGTGCCAGTAGTAGGCGCCAGGGTAGCACCGGGGAGCTGTTTTTT; CDR3: CASSRRQGSTGELFF
V: TRBV19; size: NA; D: NA; J: TRBJ1-1; DNA: TGTGCCAGTAGTATGGGGGCGATGGGAAATGAGGTGGGCACTGAAGCTTTCTTT; CDR3: CASSMGAMGNEVGTEAFF
V: TRBV2; size: NA; D: NA; J: TRBJ1-2; DNA: TGTGCCAGCAGTGGGCAGGGCAGGGCCTATGGCTACACCTTC; CDR3: CASSGQGRAYGYTF
V: TRBV5-1; size: NA; D: TRBD2; J: TRBJ2-7; DNA: TGCGCCAGCAGCTTGGAGACTAGCGGAGGAGACGAGCAGTACTTC; CDR3: CASSLETSGGDEQYF
V: TRBV28; size: NA; D: NA; J: TRBJ1-1; DNA: TGTGCCAGCAGTACAGCCAACACTGAAGCTTTCTTT; CDR3: CASSTANTEAFF
V: TRBV2; size: NA; D: TRBD1; J: TRBJ1-5; DNA: TGTGCCAGCAGTCCTACGACAGGGCGCGGCGAGCCCCAGCATTTT; CDR3: CASSPTTGRGEPQHF
V: TRBV2; size: NA; D: TRBD2; J: TRBJ2-2; DNA: TGTGCCAGCAGTGACTCCTTGGGAGCGGGGGTTAACACCGGGGAGCTGTTTTTT; CDR3: CASSDSLGAGVNTGELFF
V: TRBV7-9; size: NA; D: TRBD1; J: TRBJ2-5; DNA: TGTGCCAGCAGCTGGGACAGGGGGAGGGAAGAGACCCAGTACTTC; CDR3: CASSWDRGREETQYF
V: TRBV5-1; size: NA; D: TRBD1; J: TRBJ2-7; DNA: TGCGCCAGCAGCTATAGGGACAGCCTCGTGAACGAGCAGTACTTC; CDR3: CASSYRDSLVNEQYF
V: TRBV29-1; size: NA; D: TRBD2; J: TRBJ2-7; DNA: TGCAGCGTTGTTGAACTAGCGGGCTACGAGCAGTACTTC; CDR3: CSVVELAGYEQYF
V: TRBV9; size: NA; D: NA; J: TRBJ2-5; DNA: TGTGCCAGCAGCGACGACCAGGGAATTCAAGAGACCCAGTACTTC; CDR3: CASSDDQGIQETQYF